This is a list of T cell receptor beta chains from one sample in a study of OX40 agonist ivuxolimab in advanced cancers. Profiled with immunoSEQ multiplex PCR; TCRdb holds only in-frame clones, not every one. The data hold about 68,000 clones, with about 82% observed a single time. The source was CD4+ or CD8+ T cells sorted from blood, collected in a trial of the OX40 agonist ivuxolimab. These receptors came from an adult with an advanced solid tumor such as melanoma, head and neck, liver or kidney cancer. Each CDR3 is given with its conserved first and last residue. The order of the fields is clone size, V gene, D gene, J gene, CDR3 DNA, CDR3 protein. D genes are given only for firm matches. The size of a clone is reported for some rows only, either as once, few or many, or as a class for expanded clones.

-	TRBV2	-	TRBJ2-3	TGTGCCAGCAGTTCCATACAGAGTGGGACAGATACGCAGTATTTT	CASSSIQSGTDTQYF
once	TRBV4-3	TRBD1	TRBJ2-1	TGCGCCAGCAGCCAAAATCTGCGGACAGGGAGGTATGAGCAGTTCTTC	CASSQNLRTGRYEQFF
once	TRBV5-1	-	TRBJ2-5	TGCGCCAGCAGCTACGGCGGGTTAGGTGCCCAGTACTTC	CASSYGGLGAQYF
once	TRBV4-1	TRBD2	TRBJ2-3	TGCGCCAGCAGCCAAGATCTGCTAGCGGGGGACACAGATACGCAGTATTTT	CASSQDLLAGDTDTQYF
-	TRBV7-2	-	TRBJ2-3	TGTGCCAGCAGCGGAAGGGATGGAGATACGCAGTATTTT	CASSGRDGDTQYF
once	TRBV28	TRBD1	TRBJ1-1	TGTGCCAGCACCCCCCTGCCGGGCAGGGGGCGTGGAGAAGCTTTCTTT	CASTPLPGRGRGEAFF
-	TRBV7-2	TRBD1	TRBJ1-1	TGTGCCAGCAGCTTAGCGGGACAGGGGGCCACTGAAGCTTTCTTT	CASSLAGQGATEAFF
-	TRBV19	-	TRBJ2-1	TGTGCCAGTAGTCACACAAGAGGAAGCTCCTACAATGAGCAGTTCTTC	CASSHTRGSSYNEQFF
-	TRBV19	-	TRBJ2-1	TGTGCCAGCCGACAGGGGTTGAGCGGGAGGTACCCCTACAATGAGCAGTTCTTC	CASRQGLSGRYPYNEQFF
-	TRBV4-3	TRBD1	TRBJ2-5	TGCGCCAGCAGCCAAGCAGGTGACAGGGGCAGGGAGACCCAGTACTTC	CASSQAGDRGRETQYF
-	TRBV6-5	-	TRBJ2-7	TGTGCCAGCAGTCGTACAGGGACATCCTACGAGCAGTACTTC	CASSRTGTSYEQYF
few	TRBV10-2	-	TRBJ1-2	TGCGCCAGCAGTGATTCGGCAGGGCAATTTAGCGGCTACACCTTC	CASSDSAGQFSGYTF
-	TRBV19	-	TRBJ2-5	TGTGCCAGTAGTTCCGGGACTCGTACACGAGAGACCCAGTACTTC	CASSSGTRTRETQYF
many	TRBV29-1	TRBD2	TRBJ2-1	TGCAGCGTTCGGACTAGCTCCTACAATGAGCAGTTCTTC	CSVRTSSYNEQFF
-	TRBV2	TRBD2	TRBJ2-3	TGTGCCAGCAGCCGTTGGAGCGGGGGGGGTGAAGATACGCAGTATTTT	CASSRWSGGGEDTQYF
-	TRBV10-2	-	TRBJ2-5	TGCGCCAGCAGTGAGTCTCAGGGGGAGACCCAGTACTTC	CASSESQGETQYF
-	TRBV28	-	TRBJ2-1	TGTGCCAGCGGGGAGGGGGGGGCGGACTACAATGAGCAGTTCTTC	CASGEGGADYNEQFF
few	TRBV27	-	TRBJ2-2	TGTGCCAGCAGTTCCTCACGACTCGGTTTCGGGGAGCTGTTTTTT	CASSSSRLGFGELFF
-	TRBV21-1	-	TRBJ1-4	TGTGCCAGCAGCAAAATGTGTGACAGTCGGGGCATTGGGGCTAATGAAAAACTGTTTTTT	CASSKMCDSRGIGANEKLFF
-	TRBV4-1	-	TRBJ2-5	TGCGCCAGCAGCCGGCCTAGCGACCAAGAGACCCAGTACTTC	CASSRPSDQETQYF
-	TRBV27	-	TRBJ2-4	TGTGCCAGCAGTTTAACCGGGACAACTTTAGCCAAAAACATTCAGTACTTC	CASSLTGTTLAKNIQYF
-	TRBV30	-	TRBJ1-6	TGTGCCTGGAGTGACGGGGGGTCCGGGGTTTCACCCCTCCACTTT	CAWSDGGSGVSPLHF
few	TRBV18	TRBD1	TRBJ1-2	TGTGCCAGCTCACCACCGGCAGGGGGCTTCTCTGGCTACACCTTC	CASSPPAGGFSGYTF
few	TRBV7-2	-	TRBJ1-1	TGTGCCAGCAGGGGGTGGAACACTGAAGCTTTCTTT	CASRGWNTEAFF
-	TRBV7-2	TRBD2	TRBJ2-5	TGTGCCAGCAGCTTAAGGGGCGGGGGGGCGGGCCAAGAGACCCAGTACTTC	CASSLRGGGAGQETQYF
-	TRBV5-3	-	TRBJ1-5	TGTGCCAGAAGCTTGGCTCCACCCTCGGGTGGTGGGGATCAGCCCCAGCATTTT	CARSLAPPSGGGDQPQHF
-	TRBV5-6	-	TRBJ2-1	TGTGCCAGCAGCCGGACCCGATACTACAATGAGCAGTTCTTC	CASSRTRYYNEQFF
-	TRBV2	-	TRBJ1-2	TGTGCCAGCAGTGATAGGTCAGCTAACTATGGCTACACCTTC	CASSDRSANYGYTF
-	TRBV27	-	TRBJ1-4	TGTGCCAGCTTAGACCGACCTAATGAAAAACTGTTTTTT	CASLDRPNEKLFF
-	TRBV6-5	TRBD1	TRBJ2-7	TGTGCCAGCAGTCCCCAGACTTCCGGGACAGGTGAGCAGTACTTC	CASSPQTSGTGEQYF
-	TRBV28	-	TRBJ1-1	TGTGCCAGCAGTGGGCGGAGGATGGCTTTCTTT	CASSGRRMAFF
-	TRBV4-3	-	TRBJ1-6	TGCGCCAGCAGCCAGGGCAGGGGTTTCAATAATTCACCCCTCCACTTT	CASSQGRGFNNSPLHF
-	TRBV7-2	TRBD2	TRBJ2-1	TGTGCCAGCAGCTTAGCTAGCGGGGCCTACAATGAGCAGTTCTTC	CASSLASGAYNEQFF
once	TRBV27	TRBD1	TRBJ2-1	TGTGCCAGCAGCCCATTCAGTATCACCCTTTTGGACAGGGGTAACAATGAGCAGTTCTTC	CASSPFSITLLDRGNNEQFF
-	TRBV19	TRBD1	TRBJ2-3	TGTGCCACCAGGGACAGAAGAACCACAGATACGCAGTATTTT	CATRDRRTTDTQYF
-	TRBV21-1	-	TRBJ1-1	TGTGCCAGCAGACTCAGGGGGCCCACTGAAGCTTTCTTT	CASRLRGPTEAFF
-	TRBV15	-	TRBJ2-3	TGTGCCACCAGCAGTAATGGTCCAGATACGCAGTATTTT	CATSSNGPDTQYF
-	TRBV5-1	-	TRBJ1-1	TGCGCCAGCAGCCCAGACACAGCTATGAACACTGAAGCTTTCTTT	CASSPDTAMNTEAFF
-	TRBV7-2	-	TRBJ2-5	TGTGCCAGCAGCTTTAGGCAGTACCAAGAGACCCAGTACTTC	CASSFRQYQETQYF
few	TRBV15	-	TRBJ2-1	TGTGCCACCAGCGGGGACTGGTGGAATGAGCAGTTCTTC	CATSGDWWNEQFF
-	TRBV19	-	TRBJ2-3	TGTGCCACTAGGAAAGGGGGGAAGACAGATACGCAGTATTTT	CATRKGGKTDTQYF
-	TRBV9	-	TRBJ2-2	TGTGCCAGCAGCGGTGAAGGCGGGGAGCTGTTTTTT	CASSGEGGELFF
-	TRBV6-5	-	TRBJ1-3	TGTGCCAGCACCCTATCAGAGAACACCATATATTTT	CASTLSENTIYF
once	TRBV7-8	TRBD2	TRBJ2-7	TGTGCCAGCAGCGCCCAACCGACTAGCGCCTACGAGCAGTACTTC	CASSAQPTSAYEQYF
-	TRBV13	-	TRBJ1-2	TGTGCCAGCAGCTTAGGGGGGACATATGGCTACACCTTC	CASSLGGTYGYTF
-	TRBV5-1	TRBD2	TRBJ2-1	TGCGCCAGCAGCTTGGAGGCTAGCGGGGTCTCCTACAATGAGCAGTTCTTC	CASSLEASGVSYNEQFF
once	TRBV5-4	-	TRBJ1-3	TGTGCCAGCAGCGCGGGGGGCAGCTCTGGAAACACCATATATTTT	CASSAGGSSGNTIYF
many	TRBV10-3	-	TRBJ1-4	TGTGCCATCAGTGAGTCACGCGGGTGGAATGAAAAACTGTTTTTT	CAISESRGWNEKLFF
-	TRBV7-2	-	TRBJ2-4	TGTGCCAGCAGCTCCGTTATAGGGGACATTCAGTACTTC	CASSSVIGDIQYF
-	TRBV30	-	TRBJ2-7	TGTGCCTGGAGTTCACAGGGGGGGATTCCCTACGAGCAGTACTTC	CAWSSQGGIPYEQYF
-	TRBV7-9	-	TRBJ1-5	TGTGCCAGCAGCTTATCGCGGGGCGACCCGAGGCCCCAGCATTTT	CASSLSRGDPRPQHF